This T cell receptor (beta chain) was captured in a study of T cell responses to AZD1222 COVID-19 vaccine. Study-wide results and caveats: Mostly white British, mostly female donors; authors suggested clonal diversity may be underestimated.

The V end lost 7 bases, the J end lost 7 bases, and 16 bases lay between the germline ends. Germline CDR1 and CDR2: LNHDA and SQIVND (reference sequence). The CDR3 has 13 amino acids. Regarding this clone: Antigen unknown.

Using immunoSEQ multiplex PCR, the repertoire was profiled, and TCRdb retains in-frame clones only, with some absent. The profile covers around 170,000 clones, with roughly 88% appearing a single time and 0.99% taken by the ten largest. This receptor was identified in an adult in good health. The sample in question was peripheral blood, obtained on day 0 of AZD1222 vaccination. This rearrangement joins TRBV19 to TRBJ1-2; weak D call: TRBD1 (5 bases). The CDR3 sequence is CASIGAAVFGYTF. CDR3 in DNA: TGTGCCAGTATTGGGGCGGCGGTTTTTGGCTACACCTTC. Full variable domain (rest looked up from reference TRBV19 and TRBJ1-2): DGGITQSPKYLFRKEGQNVTLSCEQNLNHDAMYWYRQDPGQGLRLIYYSQIVNDFQKGDIAEGYSVSREKKESFPLTVTSAQKNPTAFYLCASIGAAVFGYTFGSGTRLTVV.